The 9 T cell receptor beta chains presented below share a single source sample, sequenced in a study of blood T cell repertoires in COVID-19. Clones were sequenced by immunoSEQ multiplex PCR, and TCRdb holds only the in-frame ones, with some missing. Among about 210,000 clones listed, roughly nine tenths were seen once. The specimen sequenced was peripheral blood. The receptors here all came from a woman in her seventies with acute or convalescent COVID-19.

The genes are TRBV13 and TRBJ1-3; no clear D gene. The CDR3 spans 13 residues. Germline values: CDR1 PRHDT, CDR2 FYEKMQ (reference sequence). The V end lost 2 bases, the J end lost 4 bases, and 6 bases lay between the germline ends. As DNA, the CDR3 is TGTGCCAGCAGCTTACGGTTGGGAAACACCATATATTTT. Amino acid sequence: CASSLRLGNTIYF. Filled out from reference TRBV13 and TRBJ1-3, the complete variable domain reads AAGVIQSPRHLIKEKRETATLKCYPIPRHDTVYWYQQGPGQDPQFLISFYEKMQSDKGSIPDRFSAQQFSDYHSELNMSSLELGDSALYFCASSLRLGNTIYFGEGSWLTVV.

The V and J genes are TRBV11-2 and TRBJ2-5; the D is unclear. CDR3 length: 13 amino acids. The germline V gene has CDR1 SGHAT and CDR2 FQNNGV. Trimming took 4 bases from V and 5 from J, leaving 11 bases between them. The CDR3 sequence: CASSSYLRETQYF. The CDR3 coding sequence is TGTGCCAGCAGCTCCTACCTTCGTGAGACCCAGTACTTC.

This chain joins TRBV7-9 and TRBJ1-6, with D hard to call. The CDR3 runs to 14 residues. The V end was cut by 4 bases, the J end by 4 bases, with 8 bases between. Per germline, CDR1 SEHNR and CDR2 FQNEAQ (reference sequence). This CDR3 reads CASSSVSYNSPLHF. Written as DNA, the CDR3 is TGTGCCAGCAGCTCGGTCTCATATAATTCACCCCTCCACTTT.

This clone came up a few times. V and J are TRBV11-2 and TRBJ2-7, with a tentative D call TRBD2 (5 bases). This CDR3 has 13 residues. Germline CDR1 and CDR2: SGHAT and FQNNGV. The germline V and J ends were trimmed by 6 bases and 0 bases, with 9 bases remaining between them. CDR3 residues: CASRKGSSYEQYF. CDR3 bases: TGTGCCAGCAGGAAAGGGAGCTCCTACGAGCAGTACTTC.

V and J are TRBV11-2 and TRBJ1-1; 7 positions match TRBD1. CDR3 length: 16 residues. The trim removed 3 bases at V and 3 bases at J, leaving 10 bases unmatched. Germline CDR1 is SGHAT and CDR2 is FQNNGV. The CDR3 DNA follows: TGTGCCAGCAGCTTCCCCAACAGGGGACCGGACACTGAAGCTTTCTTT. This encodes CASSFPNRGPDTEAFF. Filled out from reference TRBV11-2 and TRBJ1-1, the complete variable domain reads EAGVAQSPRYKIIEKRQSVAFWCNPISGHATLYWYQQILGQGPKLLIQFQNNGVVDDSQLPKDRFSAERLKGVDSTLKIQPAKLEDSAVYLCASSFPNRGPDTEAFFGQGTRLTVV.

This chain joins TRBV27 and TRBJ1-4; D is uncertain. Between the trimmed V and J ends, which lost 7 bases and 7 bases, there was a span of 19 bases. The CDR3 extends over 15 amino acids. Germline V gene lookup returns CDR1 MNHEY and CDR2 SMNVEV (reference sequence). This chain's CDR3 is CASKVSRGNGEKLFF. The CDR3 DNA follows: TGTGCCAGCAAGGTGTCTCGAGGGAATGGTGAAAAACTGTTTTTT.

This chain joins TRBV9 and TRBJ1-2; tentative D call: TRBD1 (5 bases). V lost 0 bases to trimming and J lost 9 bases, with 9 bases between them. CDR3 length: 12 residues. Germline V gene data show CDR1 as SGDLS and CDR2 as YYNGEE. CDR3 in amino acids: CASSVGQGRYTF. The DNA for the CDR3 is TGTGCCAGCAGCGTAGGTCAGGGCCGCTACACCTTC.

This sequence joins TRBV11-3 and TRBJ1-4, with TRBD1 matching 9 bases. In germline, CDR1 is SGHNT, CDR2 YENEEA. The CDR3 contains 15 residues. The ends lost 5 bases at V and 8 bases at J; junction bases unmatched: 9. The CDR3 nucleotides read TGTGCCAGCAGCCCCCCTGGGACAGGGAACGAAAAACTGTTTTTT. It codes for CASSPPGTGNEKLFF.

The chain recombines TRBV7-9 with TRBJ2-3, with 9 nucleotides matching TRBD2. The trim removed 5 bases at V and 2 bases at J, leaving 8 bases unmatched. CDR1 and CDR2 (germline): SEHNR, FQNEAQ (reference sequence). The CDR3 has 16 amino acids. The CDR3 coding sequence is TGTGCCAGCAGCCTCGAAGCGGGAGGTTTCACAGATACGCAGTATTTT. Amino acids: CASSLEAGGFTDTQYF.